Listed here are 6 T cell receptor beta chains from one sample, sequenced in a study of CD8 T cells in ankylosing spondylitis. Broader study findings: Ankylosing spondylitis blood appeared to be characterized by a TCR beta motif of several highly homologous variants.

TCRdb reanalysed the 5' RACE reads using MiXCR and keeps one entry per CDR3 protein. The sample records about 750,000 distinct CDR3 sequences, 19% being singletons. These receptors lack a known antigen. The sample was blood, either unsorted or a sorted T cell fraction (not recorded which). Receptors were obtained from a male donor with ankylosing spondylitis.

The gene calls are TRBV6-5 and TRBJ1-1; 10 bases line up with TRBD1. Germline-derived CDR1 and CDR2 are MNHEY and SVGAGI. The CDR3 sequence is 17 residues long. V shed 2 bases, J shed 2 bases, and the junction held 8 bases outside the gene matches. CDR3 region: CASSYARDRGVNTEAFF. In nucleotides, the CDR3 is TGTGCCAGCAGTTACGCCCGGGACAGGGGAGTTAACACTGAAGCTTTCTTT.

This clonotype was seen a few times. The chain is built from TRBV10-2 and TRBJ2-1; D unresolved. CDR1 and CDR2 from the germline V gene are WSHSY and SAAADI. The CDR3 contains 16 residues. The V and J ends lost 3 bases and 1 base respectively, with 13 bases between them. The CDR3 sequence is CASSDGLERSYNEQFF. The CDR3 coding sequence is TGCGCCAGCAGTGATGGCCTAGAACGGTCCTACAATGAGCAGTTCTTC.

This rearrangement joins TRBV20-1 to TRBJ2-7, with 11 positions matching TRBD2. The CDR3 spans 13 residues. Per the germline V gene, CDR1 is DFQATT and CDR2 is SNEGSKA (reference sequence). V shed 6 bases and J 3 bases; nucleotides not matched to a gene: 4. Written as DNA, the CDR3 is TGCAGTGCCTCCGGGACTAGCGGCTACGAGCAGTACTTC. This codes for CSASGTSGYEQYF.

The chain recombines TRBV24-1 with TRBJ2-5; D uncertain. V was pared by 3 bases and J by 9 bases, with 16 bases between. The CDR3 spans 14 residues. Germline V CDR1 and CDR2: KGHDR, SFDVKD. The CDR3 loop reads CATSDPAERTSQYF. The CDR3 nucleotides are TGTGCCACCAGTGATCCGGCCGAACGAACTTCCCAGTACTTC.

There are a few counts of this clonotype. The chain combines TRBV6-1 with TRBJ1-2; perhaps TRBD1 as D (6 bases). V was pared by 6 bases and J by 3 bases, with 14 bases between. Germline CDR1 reads MNHNS; CDR2 reads SASEGT. CDR3 length equals 14 residues. In DNA, the CDR3 is TGTGCCAGCAGCACCCGGGACAAGGACTATGGCTACACCTTC. It specifies CASSTRDKDYGYTF.

Worth noting for this clonotype: A junction boundary mismatches the germline segment, possibly from a read error. This chain connects TRBV20-1 to TRBJ2-5; no definite D call. The CDR3 covers 17 residues. Germline V gene sequence: CDR1 DFQATT, CDR2 SNEGSKA (reference sequence). CDR3 region: CCARDLNRRAAQETQYF. The CDR3 nucleotides are TGCTGTGCTAGAGATCTGAATCGTAGGGCAGCTCAAGAGACCCAGTACTTC.